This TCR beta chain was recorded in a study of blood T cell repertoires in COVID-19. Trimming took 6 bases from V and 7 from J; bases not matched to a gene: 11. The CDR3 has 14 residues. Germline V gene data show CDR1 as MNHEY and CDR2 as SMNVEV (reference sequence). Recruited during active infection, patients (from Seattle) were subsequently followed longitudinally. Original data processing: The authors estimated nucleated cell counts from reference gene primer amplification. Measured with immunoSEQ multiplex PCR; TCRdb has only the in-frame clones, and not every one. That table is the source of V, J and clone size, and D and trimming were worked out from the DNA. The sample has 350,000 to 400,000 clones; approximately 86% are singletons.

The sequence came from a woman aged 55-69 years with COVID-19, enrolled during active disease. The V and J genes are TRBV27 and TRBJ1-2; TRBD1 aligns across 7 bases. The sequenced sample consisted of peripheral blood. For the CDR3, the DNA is TGTGCCAGCAGGAACTCAGACAGGGCCGCTGGCTACACCTTC. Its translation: CASRNSDRAAGYTF.